The 21 T cell receptor beta chains reported below all come from one sample, sequenced in a study of T cell repertoires in ileal Crohn's disease. Noted time point: neoterminal ileum biopsy at postoperative endoscopy, about 6 months after surgery. The protocol was immunoSEQ multiplex PCR, while the TCRdb copy is restricted to in-frame clones and leaves out a portion. The table has about 62,000 clones, about 89% seen once. The sample was ileal tissue. These receptors were obtained from an adult with Crohn's disease.

The rearrangement uses TRBV4-2 and TRBJ1-5; perhaps TRBD1 as D (5 bases). Germline V gene sequence: CDR1 LGHNA, CDR2 YNFKEQ. The CDR3 spans 16 residues. V was clipped by 3 bases and J by 0 bases, with 12 bases between them. The CDR3 sequence is CASSHDRGNSNQPQHF. In DNA, the CDR3 is TGTGCCAGCAGCCATGATCGGGGGAATAGCAATCAGCCCCAGCATTTT.

V usage is TRBV30 and J usage is TRBJ1-1; TRBD1 is a possible D gene (6 bases). This CDR3 has 14 residues. Per the germline V gene, CDR1 is GTSNPN and CDR2 is SVGIG (reference sequence). Trimming shortened V by 0 bases and J by 5 bases, and 13 bases separated the two germline ends. CDR3 residues: CAWSVGGLNTEAFF. CDR3 in DNA: TGTGCCTGGAGTGTCGGGGGGCTAAATACTGAAGCTTTCTTT.

The J gene is TRBJ2-3, the V gene TRBV27; D remains unclear. With 3 bases removed from V and 0 bases from J, the gap between germline ends came to 7 bases. CDR3 size: 14 residues. The germline CDR1 and CDR2 sequences are MNHEY and SMNVEV (reference sequence). The CDR3 DNA reads TGTGCCAGCAGTTTTTCAGGTAGCACAGATACGCAGTATTTT. Its protein product is CASSFSGSTDTQYF.

This clone occurred a few times. The chain is built from TRBV14 and TRBJ1-1; tentatively, D is TRBD1 (6 bases). In germline, CDR1 is SGHDN, CDR2 FVKESK. V dropped 0 bases and J dropped 4 bases, with 9 bases sitting between them. This CDR3 is 14 amino acids long. The CDR3 DNA sequence: TGTGCCAGCAGCCAAGAAACAGGGAGCACTGAAGCTTTCTTT. It encodes CASSQETGSTEAFF.

Concerning this clone itself: The sample contains more than one DNA sequence encoding this CDR3. V and J are TRBV19 and TRBJ1-2, with D maybe TRBD1 (6 bases). Trimming pared 2 bases from V and 0 bases from J, leaving 10 bases between. The germline V gene encodes CDR1 LNHDA and CDR2 SQIVND (reference sequence). The CDR3 extends over 15 amino acids. The DNA for the CDR3 is TGTGCCAGTAGTATACCGGGACAACCTAACTATGGCTACACCTTC. Protein product: CASSIPGQPNYGYTF.

The chain recombines TRBV6-1 with TRBJ2-7; no definite D call. Trimming removed 1 base at V and 3 bases at J, with 10 bases between. The CDR3 is 14 amino acids. Germline CDR1 reads MNHNS; CDR2 reads SASEGT. DNA of the CDR3: TGTGCCAGCAGTGAAGATGGTAGCATCTACGAGCAGTACGTC. Amino acids: CASSEDGSIYEQYV.

V and J are TRBV4-1 and TRBJ1-4; D not certain. Germline V gives CDR1 MGHRA, CDR2 YSYEKL. CDR3 length: 15 residues. V lost 0 bases and J 8 bases, leaving 13 bases between the germline ends. CDR3 in DNA: TGCGCCAGCAGCCAAGATCTTTGGAGGAGAGAAAAACTGTTTTTT. Translating it yields CASSQDLWRREKLFF.

The V gene is TRBV19, the J gene TRBJ2-1, with 8 positions matching TRBD2. Trimming removed 0 bases from V and 4 bases from J; junction bases left unmatched: 11. The germline V gene encodes CDR1 LNHDA and CDR2 SQIVND (reference sequence). This CDR3 contains 18 residues. CDR3 sequence: CASSIDPRAGGHYNEQFF. CDR3 in DNA: TGTGCCAGTAGTATAGATCCTAGGGCGGGGGGACATTACAATGAGCAGTTCTTC.

J is TRBJ2-1 and V is TRBV5-1, with TRBD2 as a possible D gene (5 bases). CDR3 length equals 13 residues. Germline CDR1 is SGHRS and CDR2 is YFSETQ. Trimming cost V 3 bases and J 7 bases, with 11 bases left between them. This CDR3 reads CASSWAPGNEQFF. CDR3 nucleotide sequence: TGCGCCAGCAGCTGGGCCCCGGGAAATGAGCAGTTCTTC.

The gene calls are TRBV7-9 and TRBJ1-1; D not resolved. Trimming took 5 bases from V and 4 from J, leaving 5 bases between them. Germline loops: CDR1 SEHNR, CDR2 FQNEAQ (reference sequence). The CDR3 is 11 amino acids. The CDR3 sequence is CASSQATEAFF. The CDR3 nucleotides read TGTGCCAGCAGCCAGGCCACTGAAGCTTTCTTT.

The chain is built from TRBV20-1 and TRBJ1-2; possible D gene TRBD1, 5 bases. Between the trimmed V and J ends, which lost 6 bases and 5 bases, there was a span of 7 bases. The germline CDR1 and CDR2 sequences are DFQATT and SNEGSKA (reference sequence). This CDR3 is 10 amino acids long. The CDR3 nucleotides are TGCAGTGCCTCAGGGTATGGCTACACCTTC. It codes for CSASGYGYTF.

This clone appeared a few times. This chain uses TRBV27 with TRBJ2-2; D remains unclear. The germline V and J ends were trimmed by 3 bases and 7 bases, with 3 bases remaining between them. The germline V gene encodes CDR1 MNHEY and CDR2 SMNVEV (reference sequence). This CDR3 is 11 amino acids long. The CDR3 region has the DNA TGTGCCAGCAGTTTCTTCGGGGAGCTGTTTTTT. Translation: CASSFFGELFF.

This rearrangement joins TRBV7-3 to TRBJ1-1; TRBD1 matches at 10 bases. The germline gives CDR1 SGHTA, CDR2 FQGTGA. The trim removed 2 bases at V and 10 bases at J, leaving 4 bases unmatched. CDR3 length equals 13 residues. The CDR3 loop reads CASSLLGQGSAFF. CDR3 sequence (DNA): TGTGCCAGCAGCTTACTGGGACAGGGGTCAGCTTTCTTT.

A word on this clone: The same CDR3 is also encoded by other DNA sequences in this sample. The chain joins TRBV11-2 to TRBJ1-2; 7 nucleotides line up with TRBD1. Germline CDR1 reads SGHAT; CDR2 reads FQNNGV. V was pared by 3 bases and J by 8 bases, with 3 bases of the junction left unmatched. The CDR3 runs 12 residues. The CDR3 coding sequence is TGTGCCAGCAGCTTGACAGGGAACGGCTACACCTTC. It codes for CASSLTGNGYTF.

The chain couples TRBV27 to TRBJ2-5; the match to TRBD1 covers 9 bases. J gave up 4 bases and V 6 bases, and 3 bases lay outside the gene matches. The V gene's germline CDR1 is MNHEY and CDR2 SMNVEV (reference sequence). The CDR3 has 13 amino acids. As DNA, the CDR3 is TGTGCCAGCAGAACAGGGGGCGCAGAGACCCAGTACTTC. It specifies CASRTGGAETQYF.

The rearrangement uses TRBV5-5 and TRBJ2-3; tentative D call: TRBD2 (5 bases). From germline, CDR1 is SGHKS and CDR2 YYEKEE (reference sequence). Trimming removed 2 bases at V and 3 bases at J, with 13 bases between. The CDR3 runs 15 residues. In DNA, the CDR3 is TGTGCCAGCAGCTTAGGAATCAGAGGGACAGATACGCAGTATTTT. It encodes CASSLGIRGTDTQYF. The full variable domain, with the rest looked up from reference TRBV5-5 and TRBJ2-3, is DAGVTQSPTHLIKTRGQQVTLRCSPISGHKSVSWYQQVLGQGPQFIFQYYEKEERGRGNFPDRFSARQFPNYSSELNVNALLLGDSALYLCASSLGIRGTDTQYFGPGTRLTVL.

V and J are TRBV6-1 and TRBJ2-1; D gene unclear. The CDR3 totals 14 residues. The V end was cut by 0 bases, the J end by 6 bases, with 9 bases between. CDR1 and CDR2 (germline): MNHNS, SASEGT. The CDR3 DNA is TGTGCCAGCAGTGAAGCTACTGGTTTCAATGAGCAGTTCTTC. Translated, it gives CASSEATGFNEQFF.

The V and J genes are TRBV5-8 and TRBJ2-1; 7 positions agree with TRBD1. From germline, CDR1 is SGHTS and CDR2 YDEGEE. The V gene end was trimmed by 5 bases and the J gene end by 6 bases; junction bases not matched to a gene: 8. The CDR3 contains 14 residues. Here the CDR3 DNA reads TGTGCCAGCAGACGAGGGACAGACACCAATGAGCAGTTCTTC. Translation: CASRRGTDTNEQFF.

This clone was recorded once. The chain combines TRBV29-1 with TRBJ2-1; D remains ambiguous. The CDR3 is 11 amino acids. Trimming removed 5 bases at V and 10 bases at J, with 12 bases between. Germline values: CDR1 SQVTM, CDR2 ANQGSEA. This chain's CDR3 is CSVRWAAEQFF. Written as DNA, the CDR3 is TGCAGCGTTCGTTGGGCCGCGGAGCAGTTCTTC.

This chain links TRBV5-1 with TRBJ2-7, with 7 bases matching TRBD1. Losses at the gene ends were 3 bases for V and 4 bases for J; bases not matched to a gene: 1. The CDR3 extends over 12 amino acids. From germline, CDR1 is SGHRS and CDR2 YFSETQ. This chain's CDR3 is CASSSQGYEQYF. CDR3 nucleotide sequence: TGCGCCAGCAGCTCACAGGGGTACGAGCAGTACTTC.

The V and J genes are TRBV19 and TRBJ1-2, with 7 bases lining up with TRBD1. V lost 5 bases to trimming and J lost 4 bases; unmatched junction nucleotides: 10. Germline V lookup: CDR1 LNHDA, CDR2 SQIVND (reference sequence). The CDR3 length is 15 residues. As DNA, the CDR3 is TGTGCCAGTAGTGCACAGGGGATAAAGACCTATGGCTACACCTTC. This translates into CASSAQGIKTYGYTF.